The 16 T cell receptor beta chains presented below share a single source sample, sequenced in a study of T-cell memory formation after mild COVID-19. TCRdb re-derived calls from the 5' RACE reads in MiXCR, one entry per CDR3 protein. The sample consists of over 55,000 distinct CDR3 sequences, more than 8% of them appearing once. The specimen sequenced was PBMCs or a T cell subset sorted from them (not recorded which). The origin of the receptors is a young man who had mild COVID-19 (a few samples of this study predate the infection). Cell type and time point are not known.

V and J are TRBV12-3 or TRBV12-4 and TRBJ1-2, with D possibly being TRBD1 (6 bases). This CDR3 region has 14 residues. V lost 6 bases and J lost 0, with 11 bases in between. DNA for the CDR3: TGTGCCAGCAGCCGAACAGGGTCTAACTATGGCTACACCTTC. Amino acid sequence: CASSRTGSNYGYTF.

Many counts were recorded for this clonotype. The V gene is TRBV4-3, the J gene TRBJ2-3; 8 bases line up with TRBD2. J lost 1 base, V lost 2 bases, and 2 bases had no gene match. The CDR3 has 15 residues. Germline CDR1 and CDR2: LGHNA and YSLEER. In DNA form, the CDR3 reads TGCGCCAGCAGCCAATCGACTAGCGGCACAGATACGCAGTATTTT. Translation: CASSQSTSGTDTQYF.

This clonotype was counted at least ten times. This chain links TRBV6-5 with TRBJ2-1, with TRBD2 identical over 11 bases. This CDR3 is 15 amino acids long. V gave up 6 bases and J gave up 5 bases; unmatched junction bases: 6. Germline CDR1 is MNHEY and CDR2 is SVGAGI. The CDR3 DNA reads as TGTGCCAGCAGAAAGGGACTAGCGGCCAACAATGAGCAGTTCTTC. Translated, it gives CASRKGLAANNEQFF.

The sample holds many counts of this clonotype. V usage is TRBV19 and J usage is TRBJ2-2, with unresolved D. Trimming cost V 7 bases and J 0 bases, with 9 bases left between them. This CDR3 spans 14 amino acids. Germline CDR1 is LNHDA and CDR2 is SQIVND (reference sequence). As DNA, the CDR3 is TGTGCCAGTAAGGCAGGCGCGAACACCGGGGAGCTGTTTTTT. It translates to CASKAGANTGELFF.

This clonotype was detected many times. The CDR3 bases are TGCAGTGCTATCGTCCAAGCGGGGTCAGATACGCAGTATTTT. It is translated as CSAIVQAGSDTQYF. This chain joins TRBV20-1 and TRBJ2-3, with TRBD2 matching over 7 bases. This CDR3 has 14 amino acids. Germline trimming cut 4 bases from V and 4 bases from J; bases unmatched to any gene: 8. Germline V gene sequence: CDR1 DFQATT, CDR2 SNEGSKA (reference sequence).

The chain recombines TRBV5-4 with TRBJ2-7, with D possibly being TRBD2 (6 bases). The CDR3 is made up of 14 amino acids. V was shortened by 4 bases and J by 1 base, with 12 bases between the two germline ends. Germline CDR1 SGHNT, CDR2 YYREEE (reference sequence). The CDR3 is CASSPTRQSYEQYF. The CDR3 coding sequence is TGTGCCAGCAGCCCGACTAGACAGTCCTACGAGCAGTACTTC.

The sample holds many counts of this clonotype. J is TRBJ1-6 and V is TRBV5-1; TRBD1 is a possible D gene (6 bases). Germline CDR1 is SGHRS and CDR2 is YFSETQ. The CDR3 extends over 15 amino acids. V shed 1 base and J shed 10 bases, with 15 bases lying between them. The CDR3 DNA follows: TGCGCCAGCAGCTTGAAGGGGGAAATTGACTCACCCCTCCACTTT. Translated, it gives CASSLKGEIDSPLHF. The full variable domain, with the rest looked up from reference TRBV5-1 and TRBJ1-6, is KAGVTQTPRYLIKTRGQQVTLSCSPISGHRSVSWYQQTPGQGLQFLFEYFSETQRNKGNFPGRFSGRQFSNSRSEMNVSTLELGDSALYLCASSLKGEIDSPLHFGNGTRLTVT.

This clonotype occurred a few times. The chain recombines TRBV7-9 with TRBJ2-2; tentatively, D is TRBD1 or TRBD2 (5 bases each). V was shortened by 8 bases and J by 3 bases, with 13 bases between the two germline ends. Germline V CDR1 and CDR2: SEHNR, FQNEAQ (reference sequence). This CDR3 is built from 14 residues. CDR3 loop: CASYYGAYTGELFF. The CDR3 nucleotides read TGTGCCAGCTATTACGGGGCGTACACCGGGGAGCTGTTTTTT. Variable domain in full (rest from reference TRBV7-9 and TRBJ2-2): DTGVSQNPRHKITKRGQNVTFRCDPISEHNRLYWYRQTLGQGPEFLTYFQNEAQLEKSRLLSDRFSAERPKGSFSTLEIQRTEQGDSAMYLCASYYGAYTGELFFGEGSRLTVL.

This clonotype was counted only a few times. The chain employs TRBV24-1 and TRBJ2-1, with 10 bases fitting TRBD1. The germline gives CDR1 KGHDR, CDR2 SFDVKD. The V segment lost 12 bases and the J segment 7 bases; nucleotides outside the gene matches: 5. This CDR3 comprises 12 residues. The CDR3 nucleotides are TGTGCCGCCGGGACAGGGGAAAATGAGCAGTTCTTC. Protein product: CAAGTGENEQFF.

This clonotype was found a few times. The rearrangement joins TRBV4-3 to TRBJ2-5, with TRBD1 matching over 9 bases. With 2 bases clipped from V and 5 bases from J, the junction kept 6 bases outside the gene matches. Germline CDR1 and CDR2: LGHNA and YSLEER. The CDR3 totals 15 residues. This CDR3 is CASSQSGQGRETQYF. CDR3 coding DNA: TGCGCCAGCAGCCAATCCGGACAGGGGAGGGAGACCCAGTACTTC.

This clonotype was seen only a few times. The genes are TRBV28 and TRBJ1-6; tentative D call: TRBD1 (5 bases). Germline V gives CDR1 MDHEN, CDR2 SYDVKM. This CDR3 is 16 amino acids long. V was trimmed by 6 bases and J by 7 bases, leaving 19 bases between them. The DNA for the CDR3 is TGTGCCAGCAGACCTAACGCAGGGTCGGGAAATTCACCCCTCCACTTT. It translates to CASRPNAGSGNSPLHF.

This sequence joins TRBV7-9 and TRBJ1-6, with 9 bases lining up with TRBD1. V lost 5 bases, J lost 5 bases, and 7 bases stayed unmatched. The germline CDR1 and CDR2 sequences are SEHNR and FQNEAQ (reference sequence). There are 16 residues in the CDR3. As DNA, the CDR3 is TGTGCCAGCAGCCCGCAAGGACAGGGGAATAATTCACCCCTCCACTTT. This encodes CASSPQGQGNNSPLHF.

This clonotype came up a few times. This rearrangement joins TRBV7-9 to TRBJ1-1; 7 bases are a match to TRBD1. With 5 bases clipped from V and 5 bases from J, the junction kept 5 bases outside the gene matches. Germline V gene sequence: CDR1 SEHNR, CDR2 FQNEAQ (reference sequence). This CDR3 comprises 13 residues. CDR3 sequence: CASSPQGWTEAFF. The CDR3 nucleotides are TGTGCCAGCAGCCCACAGGGGTGGACTGAAGCTTTCTTT.

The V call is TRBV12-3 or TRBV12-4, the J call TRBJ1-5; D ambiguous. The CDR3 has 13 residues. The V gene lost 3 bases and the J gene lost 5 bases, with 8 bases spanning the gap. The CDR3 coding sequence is TGTGCCAGCAGTTTGGACTTCTATCAGCCCCAGCATTTT. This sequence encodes CASSLDFYQPQHF.

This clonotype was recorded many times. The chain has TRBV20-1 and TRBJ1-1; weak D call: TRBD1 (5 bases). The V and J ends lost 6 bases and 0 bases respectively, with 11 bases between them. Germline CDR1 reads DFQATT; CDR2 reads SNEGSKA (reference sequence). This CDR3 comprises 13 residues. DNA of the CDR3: TGCAGTGCCCGGGACCGAATGAACACTGAAGCTTTCTTT. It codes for CSARDRMNTEAFF.

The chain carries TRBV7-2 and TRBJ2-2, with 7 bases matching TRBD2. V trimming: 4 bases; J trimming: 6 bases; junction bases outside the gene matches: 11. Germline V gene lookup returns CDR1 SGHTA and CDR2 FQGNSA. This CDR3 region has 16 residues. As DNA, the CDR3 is TGTGCCAGCAGCTGGTCCGGGACTACTTCGTCCGGGGAGCTGTTTTTT. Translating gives CASSWSGTTSSGELFF.